This T cell receptor (beta chain) stems from a study of blood T cell repertoires in COVID-19. Clones were sequenced by immunoSEQ multiplex PCR, and TCRdb holds only the in-frame ones, with some missing. The sample comprises over 200,000 clones, around 80% of which are singletons, and over 1% rests with the top ten. Input material: peripheral blood. This clonotype originated in a woman in her twenties or thirties with COVID-19, enrolled during active disease.

CDR3 in DNA: TGTGCCAGCAGTTTATCGGGGGGGAGCGACCAGTACTTC. Translated: CASSLSGGSDQYF. This chain joins TRBV27 and TRBJ2-5, with 7 bases that match TRBD2. The CDR3 consists of 13 residues. V shed 0 bases and J 10 bases; nucleotides not matched to a gene: 5. The V gene's germline CDR1 is MNHEY and CDR2 SMNVEV (reference sequence).